The present T cell receptor beta chain was sequenced within a study of blood T cell repertoires in COVID-19. At the level of the study: Sources were T cells, B-cell-depleted T cells, or PBMCs; the material itself was cDNA or gDNA.

Methods used by the authors: By means of reference gene primer amplification, nucleated cell counts were estimated. Profiling relied on immunoSEQ multiplex PCR, and the TCRdb table lists in-frame clones only, not all of them. The DNA gave D and trimming, while V, J and clone size come from that table. The sample holds approximately 70,000 clones; under 95% are singletons and the top ten take about 5%. This receptor was obtained from an older woman with active COVID-19. The sample consisted of peripheral blood.

CDR3 in amino acids: CASSFDRNTEAFF. The CDR3 DNA reads TGTGCCAGCAGCTTTGACAGGAACACTGAAGCTTTCTTT. The chain links TRBV5-8 to TRBJ1-1; possible D gene TRBD1, 5 bases. CDR3 size: 13 residues. Germline V CDR1 and CDR2: SGHTS, YDEGEE. V dropped 2 bases and J dropped 1 base, with 6 bases sitting between them.